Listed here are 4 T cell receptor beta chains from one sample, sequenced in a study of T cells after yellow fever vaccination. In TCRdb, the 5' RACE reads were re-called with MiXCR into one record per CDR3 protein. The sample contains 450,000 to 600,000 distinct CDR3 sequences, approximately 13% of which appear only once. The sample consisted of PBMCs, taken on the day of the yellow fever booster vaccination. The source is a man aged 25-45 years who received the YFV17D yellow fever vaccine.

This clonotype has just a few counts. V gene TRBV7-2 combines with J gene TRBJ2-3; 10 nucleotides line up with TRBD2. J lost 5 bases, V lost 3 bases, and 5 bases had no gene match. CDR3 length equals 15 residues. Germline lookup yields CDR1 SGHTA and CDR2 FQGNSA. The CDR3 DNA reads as TGTGCCAGCAGCTTTGAGGGACTAGCGAGAGATACGCAGTATTTT. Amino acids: CASSFEGLARDTQYF.

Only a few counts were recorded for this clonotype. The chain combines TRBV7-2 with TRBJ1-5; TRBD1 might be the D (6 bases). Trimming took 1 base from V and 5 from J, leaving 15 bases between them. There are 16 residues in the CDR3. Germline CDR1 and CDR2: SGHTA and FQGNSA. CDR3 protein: CASSLGGGLLYQPQHF. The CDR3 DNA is TGTGCCAGCAGCTTAGGCGGGGGCCTACTCTATCAGCCCCAGCATTTT.

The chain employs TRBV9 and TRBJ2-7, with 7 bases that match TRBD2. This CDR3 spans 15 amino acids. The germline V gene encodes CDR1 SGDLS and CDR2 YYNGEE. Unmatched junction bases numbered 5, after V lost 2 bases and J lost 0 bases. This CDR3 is CASSVRAGYSYEQYF. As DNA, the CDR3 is TGTGCCAGCAGCGTGAGAGCGGGATACTCCTACGAGCAGTACTTC.

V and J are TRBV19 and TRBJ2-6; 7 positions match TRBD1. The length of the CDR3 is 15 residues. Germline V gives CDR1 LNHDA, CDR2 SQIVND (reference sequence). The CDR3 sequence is CAARDSRTGANVLTF. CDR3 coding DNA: TGTGCAGCTCGGGACAGTCGCACTGGGGCCAACGTCCTGACTTTC.